These T cell receptor beta chains were read from a single sample in a study of shared clonotypes between healthy human individuals. This table comes from immunoSEQ multiplex PCR, and its TCRdb copy is limited to in-frame clones, with some not included. Of about 480,000 clones in the sample, 79% were seen once. Material for sequencing was PBMCs. The receptors were gathered from a woman aged 40 to 50 in good health. Some clones in this sample may be carry-over from other donors' samples. The CDR3 runs from the conserved cysteine through the conserved F or W. Fields, in order: V gene, J gene, D gene, clone size, CDR3 protein, CDR3 DNA. The D gene is left open where the match is weak. Only some rows state a clone size, as once, few, many or a class for expanded clones.

TRBV5-4,TRBJ2-2,-,-,CASSPQRWQGTGELFF,TGTGCCAGCAGCCCACAACGGTGGCAGGGGACCGGGGAGCTGTTTTTT
TRBV10-3,TRBJ1-5,TRBD1,-,CAISESGQLNQPQHF,TGTGCCATCAGTGAGTCGGGACAGCTCAATCAGCCCCAGCATTTT
TRBV28,TRBJ1-5,-,many,CASSLWFGDSNQPQHF,TGTGCCAGCAGTTTATGGTTCGGGGACAGCAATCAGCCCCAGCATTTT
TRBV2,TRBJ1-3,-,-,CASSGDTSGNTIYF,TGTGCCAGCAGTGGAGACACTTCGGGAAACACCATATATTTT
TRBV7-7,TRBJ2-2,-,once,CASSTRVDTGELFF,TGTGCCAGCTCAACCAGGGTGGACACCGGGGAGCTGTTTTTT
TRBV28,TRBJ2-5,-,-,CASSPMRETQYF,TGTGCCAGCAGTCCCATGCGAGAGACCCAGTACTTC
TRBV7-2,TRBJ2-7,-,few,CASSTAGTRRSEQYF,TGTGCCAGCAGCACAGCCGGGACCCGCCGTAGCGAGCAGTACTTC
TRBV2,TRBJ2-5,-,-,CASSDTPGGQETQYF,TGTGCCAGCAGTGACACCCCCGGAGGCCAAGAGACCCAGTACTTC
TRBV6-1,TRBJ2-3,TRBD1,-,CASSEPGGYTDTQYF,TGTGCCAGCAGTGAACCAGGGGGCTACACAGATACGCAGTATTTT
TRBV28,TRBJ2-2,-,-,CASSWTSGTFTGELFF,TGTGCCAGCAGTTGGACCTCGGGAACTTTCACCGGGGAGCTGTTTTTT
TRBV7-9,TRBJ2-1,-,-,CASSLGGGEQFF,TGTGCCAGCAGCTTAGGAGGGGGTGAGCAGTTCTTC
TRBV2,TRBJ1-2,TRBD1,-,CASIPRGGQGASGYTF,TGTGCCAGCATCCCTCGCGGGGGGCAGGGGGCATCTGGCTACACCTTC
TRBV4-1,TRBJ2-1,-,-,CASSQDYGEQFF,TGCGCCAGCAGCCAAGATTACGGTGAGCAGTTCTTC
TRBV10-3,TRBJ2-1,TRBD1,-,CATGTGGVERSPSGEQFF,TGTGCCACCGGGACAGGGGGCGTAGAGCGATCCCCGAGCGGGGAGCAGTTCTTC
TRBV13,TRBJ1-2,TRBD1,-,CASSPRDRIRYGYTF,TGTGCCAGCAGCCCACGGGACAGGATTAGGTATGGCTACACCTTC
TRBV4-1,TRBJ1-2,-,-,CASSQDGPRENYGYTF,TGCGCCAGCAGCCAAGATGGCCCCCGGGAAAACTATGGCTACACCTTC
TRBV2,TRBJ2-5,-,-,CASSEGPGTQETQYF,TGTGCCAGCAGTGAAGGACCCGGGACACAAGAGACCCAGTACTTC
TRBV7-6,TRBJ2-1,-,-,CASSHNIRRWGDHNNEQFF,TGTGCCAGCAGCCACAATATCAGGAGGTGGGGGGATCATAACAATGAGCAGTTCTTC
TRBV6-1,TRBJ1-5,TRBD1,-,CASRGQGGNQPQHF,TGTGCCAGCAGAGGACAGGGGGGCAATCAGCCCCAGCATTTT
TRBV25-1,TRBJ2-5,TRBD2,-,CASSSASGYQETQYF,TGTGCCAGCTCCTCGGCTAGCGGGTACCAAGAGACCCAGTACTTC
TRBV2,TRBJ2-7,TRBD1,few,CASRQGPSYEQYF,TGTGCCAGCAGACAGGGGCCCTCCTACGAGCAGTACTTC
TRBV11-3,TRBJ2-3,TRBD2,-,CASSLGASGIGTDTQYF,TGTGCCAGCAGCTTAGGGGCTAGCGGGATTGGCACAGATACGCAGTATTTT
TRBV9,TRBJ2-7,-,-,CASSPVAGYRGGEQYF,TGTGCCAGCAGCCCCGTGGCGGGCTATCGCGGTGGTGAGCAGTACTTC
TRBV7-3,TRBJ2-2,TRBD1,-,CASSKGTGTGHSGELFF,TGTGCCAGCAGTAAGGGGACAGGGACCGGTCACTCCGGGGAGCTGTTTTTT
TRBV5-6,TRBJ2-3,TRBD2,-,CASSIGGGGTTDTQYF,TGTGCCAGCAGCATCGGCGGGGGTGGGACCACAGATACGCAGTATTTT
TRBV5-6,TRBJ2-5,TRBD1,-,CASSTPLARGLETQYF,TGTGCCAGCAGCACCCCTCTGGCCAGGGGGCTGGAGACCCAGTACTTC
TRBV5-1,TRBJ2-3,-,-,CASSLKSTGPPGEDTQYF,TGCGCCAGCAGCTTGAAGAGTACGGGACCTCCCGGGGAGGATACGCAGTATTTT
TRBV18,TRBJ2-2,TRBD2,many,CASSPRRLAGAPGELFF,TGTGCCAGCTCACCAAGGCGACTAGCGGGAGCTCCCGGGGAGCTGTTTTTT
TRBV5-6,TRBJ2-1,TRBD2,-,CASRPGASGFFVEQFF,TGTGCCAGCAGGCCCGGGGCTAGCGGGTTTTTTGTTGAGCAGTTCTTC
TRBV18,TRBJ2-2,-,-,CASSLGQTNTGELFF,TGTGCCAGCTCACTCGGACAGACGAACACCGGGGAGCTGTTTTTT
TRBV9,TRBJ1-2,-,once,CASRNGRRSGYTF,TGTGCCAGCAGGAACGGTCGGCGATCTGGCTACACCTTC
TRBV5-1,TRBJ1-4,TRBD1,-,CASSRQDRGTNEKLFF,TGCGCCAGCAGCCGCCAAGACAGGGGTACGAATGAAAAACTGTTTTTT
TRBV6-5,TRBJ2-7,TRBD2,-,CASRSEAGVHEQYF,TGTGCCAGCAGATCCGAAGCGGGAGTCCACGAGCAGTACTTC
TRBV10-3,TRBJ1-1,TRBD1,-,CAISGPGQGGTEAFF,TGTGCCATCAGTGGACCGGGACAGGGAGGAACTGAAGCTTTCTTT
TRBV11-2,TRBJ1-3,-,once,CASSLQGPGNTIYF,TGTGCCAGCAGCTTACAGGGGCCTGGAAACACCATATATTTT
TRBV7-7,TRBJ2-3,-,-,CALGESDTQYF,TGTGCCTTGGGTGAATCAGATACGCAGTATTTT
TRBV2,TRBJ2-7,-,-,CASSPGRPVEQYF,TGTGCCAGCAGCCCCGGGAGACCTGTCGAGCAGTACTTC
TRBV28,TRBJ2-1,TRBD2,-,CASSSFGGSSYNEQFF,TGTGCCAGCAGCTCCTTTGGCGGGAGTTCCTACAATGAGCAGTTCTTC
TRBV5-1,TRBJ1-1,TRBD1,-,CASSLAGQASGTEAFF,TGCGCCAGCAGCTTGGCCGGACAGGCGAGTGGGACTGAAGCTTTCTTT
TRBV4-1,TRBJ2-1,-,-,CASSQDGGNPYNEQFF,TGCGCCAGCAGCCAAGATGGCGGGAACCCCTACAATGAGCAGTTCTTC
TRBV27,TRBJ2-7,TRBD2,-,CASSSSGVGDEQYF,TGTGCCAGCAGTTCTAGCGGAGTGGGGGACGAGCAGTACTTC
TRBV30,TRBJ2-7,TRBD2,-,CAWSVSGRAPYEQYF,TGTGCCTGGAGTGTTAGCGGGAGGGCCCCCTACGAGCAGTACTTC
TRBV7-2,TRBJ2-1,TRBD2,-,CASSLLREVYNEQFF,TGTGCCAGCAGCTTATTGCGGGAGGTCTACAATGAGCAGTTCTTC
TRBV11-2,TRBJ2-7,-,-,CASSRRGLGEQYF,TGTGCCAGCAGTAGGAGGGGGCTCGGAGAGCAGTACTTC
TRBV7-9,TRBJ2-3,-,-,CASSLSTGRLDTQYF,TGTGCCAGCAGCTTAAGCACAGGCCGATTAGATACGCAGTATTTT
TRBV10-3,TRBJ2-1,-,-,CAISAATENNEQFF,TGTGCCATCAGTGCCGCGACAGAAAACAATGAGCAGTTCTTC
TRBV11-2,TRBJ1-1,-,-,CASSPRAGMNTEAFF,TGTGCCAGCAGCCCCAGGGCAGGTATGAACACTGAAGCTTTCTTT
TRBV15,TRBJ2-5,TRBD1,-,CATSSPGQGGETQYF,TGTGCCACCAGCAGCCCGGGACAGGGGGGAGAGACCCAGTACTTC
TRBV28,TRBJ2-7,TRBD1,-,CASSPRTGYSYEQYF,TGTGCCAGCAGTCCCAGGACAGGGTACTCCTACGAGCAGTACTTC
TRBV27,TRBJ2-7,-,-,CASSSTGWGYEQYF,TGTGCCAGCAGTTCGACAGGATGGGGCTACGAGCAGTACTTC
TRBV19,TRBJ1-1,TRBD1,-,CASESGQVGNTEAFF,TGTGCCAGTGAATCCGGACAGGTTGGCAACACTGAAGCTTTCTTT
TRBV28,TRBJ2-7,TRBD1,-,CASKGTGVDEQYF,TGTGCCAGCAAGGGGACAGGGGTCGACGAGCAGTACTTC
TRBV6-1,TRBJ2-3,-,-,CASGSRAGTTYTQYF,TGTGCCAGCGGGTCCCGGGCGGGAACAACATATACGCAGTATTTT
TRBV7-9,TRBJ2-7,-,-,CASSPTLTSPQYF,TGTGCCAGCAGTCCGACATTGACTAGTCCACAGTACTTC
TRBV7-9,TRBJ1-2,TRBD1,many,CASSYLGQENNYGYTF,TGTGCCAGCAGCTACTTGGGACAGGAAAATAACTATGGCTACACCTTC
TRBV14,TRBJ2-6,-,-,CASSQGISGANVLTF,TGTGCCAGCAGCCAAGGGATTTCTGGGGCCAACGTCCTGACTTTC